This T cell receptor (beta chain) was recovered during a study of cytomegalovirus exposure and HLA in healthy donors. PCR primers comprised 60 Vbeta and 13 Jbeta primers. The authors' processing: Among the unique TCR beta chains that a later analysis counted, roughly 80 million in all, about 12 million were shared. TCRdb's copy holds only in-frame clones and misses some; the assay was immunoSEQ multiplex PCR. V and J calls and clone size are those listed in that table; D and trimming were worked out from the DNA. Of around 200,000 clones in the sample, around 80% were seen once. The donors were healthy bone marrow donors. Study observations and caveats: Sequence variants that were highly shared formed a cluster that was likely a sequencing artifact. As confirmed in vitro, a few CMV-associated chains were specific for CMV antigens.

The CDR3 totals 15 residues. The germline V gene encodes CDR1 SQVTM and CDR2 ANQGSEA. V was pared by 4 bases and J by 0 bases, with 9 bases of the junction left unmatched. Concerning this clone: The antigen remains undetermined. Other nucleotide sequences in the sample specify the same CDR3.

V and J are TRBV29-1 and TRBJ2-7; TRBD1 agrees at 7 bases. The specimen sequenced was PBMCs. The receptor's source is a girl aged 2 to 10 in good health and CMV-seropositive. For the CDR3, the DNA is TGCAGCGTTGGAAGACAGGGCTCAAGCTCCTACGAGCAGTACTTC. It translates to CSVGRQGSSSYEQYF.